A single sample is the source of the 27 T cell receptor beta chains below, sequenced in a study of blood T cell repertoires in COVID-19. Here immunoSEQ multiplex PCR was the method, and the copy in TCRdb shows in-frame clones only, minus some. Here the sample spans 50,000 to 60,000 clones, under 85% being singletons. Sequences were obtained from peripheral blood. All receptors come from a man aged 40-49 years with acute or convalescent COVID-19.

The sample holds a few counts of this clone. The chain employs TRBV27 and TRBJ1-5; D remains ambiguous. Germline CDR1 is MNHEY and CDR2 is SMNVEV (reference sequence). Trimming took 2 bases from V and 7 from J, leaving 15 bases between them. The CDR3 runs to 15 residues. This CDR3 is CASSLRPAGNQPQHF. As DNA, the CDR3 is TGTGCCAGCAGTTTACGGCCGGCGGGGAACCAGCCCCAGCATTTT.

The chain links TRBV15 to TRBJ1-5; tentatively, D is TRBD1 (5 bases). The CDR3 has 15 amino acids. The germline V gene has CDR1 LNHNV and CDR2 YYDKDF (reference sequence). V gave up 0 bases and J gave up 1 base, with 7 bases separating them. The DNA for the CDR3 is TGTGCCACCAGCAGAGATCGGGGGAGCAATCAGCCCCAGCATTTT. Translating it yields CATSRDRGSNQPQHF.

V usage is TRBV28 and J usage is TRBJ1-1; D uncertain. There are 13 residues in the CDR3. The germline V gene has CDR1 MDHEN and CDR2 SYDVKM. Trimming left V 6 bases short and J 1 base short, with 9 bases between. DNA of the CDR3: TGTGCCAGCAGCGCGCCCCCGAACACTGAAGCTTTCTTT. It yields the protein CASSAPPNTEAFF. Full variable domain (remainder filled in from reference TRBV28 and TRBJ1-1): DVKVTQSSRYLVKRTGEKVFLECVQDMDHENMFWYRQDPGLGLRLIYFSYDVKMKEKGDIPEGYSVSREKKERFSLILESASTNQTSMYLCASSAPPNTEAFFGQGTRLTVV.

This rearrangement joins TRBV6-5 to TRBJ1-2, with D tentatively TRBD1 (5 bases). CDR1 is MNHEY and CDR2 is SVGAGI in the germline V gene. V was cut by 2 bases and J by 8 bases, with 15 bases left in between. This CDR3 region has 14 residues. The CDR3 loop reads CASSYGTRVSGYTF. The CDR3 DNA is TGTGCCAGCAGTTACGGCACCAGGGTTTCCGGCTACACCTTC.

The V and J genes are TRBV5-4 and TRBJ1-5, with D unresolved. The V end was cut by 2 bases, the J end by 4 bases, with 7 bases between. The CDR3 covers 13 residues. Looked up from germline, CDR1 is SGHNT and CDR2 is YYREEE (reference sequence). CDR3 sequence: CASSFNRNQPQHF. The DNA of the CDR3 is TGTGCCAGCAGCTTTAACAGAAATCAGCCCCAGCATTTT.

V gene TRBV19 combines with J gene TRBJ1-5; 9 nucleotides match TRBD1. CDR3 size: 16 residues. V lost 2 bases, J lost 4 bases, and 6 bases stayed unmatched. Germline V gene sequence: CDR1 LNHDA, CDR2 SQIVND (reference sequence). The chain's CDR3 is CASSIQTGQGNQPQHF. The CDR3 DNA is TGTGCCAGTAGTATACAGACGGGACAGGGTAATCAGCCCCAGCATTTT.

This clone was recorded only once. V usage is TRBV24-1 and J usage is TRBJ1-2; the D is unclear. Germline values: CDR1 KGHDR, CDR2 SFDVKD. With 12 bases removed from V and 2 bases from J, the gap between germline ends came to 15 bases. This CDR3 region has 13 residues. The CDR3 here is CASSRGANYGYTF. The CDR3 bases are TGTGCCTCAAGTCGAGGTGCCAACTATGGCTACACCTTC.

CDR3 in DNA: TGTGCCAGCAGTCGAGACAGTTATAGCAATCAGCCCCAGCATTTT. Translating gives CASSRDSYSNQPQHF. V usage is TRBV2 and J usage is TRBJ1-5; maybe TRBD1 (5 bases). The CDR3 spans 15 residues. Trimming pared 5 bases from V and 0 bases from J, leaving 11 bases between. Germline V lookup: CDR1 SNHLY, CDR2 FYNNEI.

CDR3 nucleotide sequence: TGCGCCAGCAGGGCCGGACAGGGCGCGAACACCGGGGAGCTGTTTTTT. Residues: CASRAGQGANTGELFF. The chain combines TRBV10-2 with TRBJ2-2; 8 nucleotides align to TRBD1. The V gene end was trimmed by 6 bases and the J gene end by 0 bases; junction bases not matched to a gene: 6. The CDR3 spans 16 residues. Germline-derived CDR1 and CDR2 are WSHSY and SAAADI.

This chain joins TRBV5-1 and TRBJ2-2; D is undetermined. The CDR3 is made up of 15 amino acids. V lost 1 base to trimming and J lost 0 bases, with 7 bases between them. CDR1 is SGHRS, CDR2 YFSETQ, per germline. The CDR3 DNA follows: TGCGCCAGCAGCTTGCGTTTCCCGAACACCGGGGAGCTGTTTTTT. It translates to CASSLRFPNTGELFF.

The chain is built from TRBV19 and TRBJ1-2; the D is unclear. The CDR3 spans 15 residues. Germline V lookup: CDR1 LNHDA, CDR2 SQIVND (reference sequence). V lost 7 bases, J lost 5 bases, and 20 bases lay in between. Written as DNA, the CDR3 is TGTGCCAGTACCCCAACCTTGCCCTACCCTTATGGCTACACCTTC. Protein: CASTPTLPYPYGYTF.

The CDR3 nucleotides are TGTGCCAGCAGTTACGCTCGAGTAGCGGATACGCAGTATTTT. Protein sequence: CASSYARVADTQYF. The rearrangement uses TRBV6-5 and TRBJ2-3; D possibly corresponds to TRBD2 (5 bases). The ends were cut back, 2 bases at V and 6 bases at J, with 12 bases in the middle. Germline V lookup: CDR1 MNHEY, CDR2 SVGAGI. The CDR3 contains 14 residues.

The chain joins TRBV24-1 to TRBJ1-5; D ambiguous. This CDR3 contains 14 residues. The ends were cut back, 9 bases at V and 4 bases at J, with 15 bases in the middle. The germline V gene has CDR1 KGHDR and CDR2 SFDVKD. CDR3 sequence: CATFPPLSNQPQHF. The CDR3 coding sequence is TGTGCCACCTTTCCTCCCCTATCTAATCAGCCCCAGCATTTT.

In this sample, this clone turned up a few times. The V gene is TRBV11-3, the J gene TRBJ2-3; D is possibly TRBD1 (6 bases). From germline, CDR1 is SGHNT and CDR2 YENEEA. This CDR3 contains 14 residues. V was pared by 5 bases and J by 2 bases, with 11 bases between. CDR3 loop: CASSRGHLTDTQYF. The DNA of the CDR3 is TGTGCCAGCAGCCGGGGACACCTCACAGATACGCAGTATTTT.

The CDR3 loop reads CAWGTSGWAGYTF. CDR3 nucleotides: TGTGCCTGGGGAACTTCAGGGTGGGCTGGCTACACCTTC. The gene calls are TRBV30 and TRBJ1-2, with D perhaps TRBD1 (5 bases). V shed 5 bases and J shed 7 bases, with 17 bases lying between them. The CDR3 consists of 13 residues. Per germline, CDR1 GTSNPN and CDR2 SVGIG (reference sequence).

This chain joins TRBV15 and TRBJ2-7; 7 bases fit TRBD2. J was trimmed by 6 bases and V by 8 bases; bases with no gene match: 13. The length of the CDR3 is 14 residues. Per the germline V gene, CDR1 is LNHNV and CDR2 is YYDKDF (reference sequence). The DNA of the CDR3 is TGTGCCACCCGGGGGAGGGATCTTGATGGCGAGCAGTACTTC. This sequence encodes CATRGRDLDGEQYF.

The chain combines TRBV18 with TRBJ2-5, with 8 nucleotides matching TRBD2. V dropped 1 base and J dropped 2; count of bases not matched to a gene: 6. The CDR3 runs 16 residues. CDR1 is KGHSH, CDR2 LQKENI, per germline. CDR3 amino acids: CASSPQNSGAQETQYF. The CDR3 DNA reads TGTGCCAGCTCACCACAAAATAGCGGGGCGCAAGAGACCCAGTACTTC.

V usage is TRBV10-3 and J usage is TRBJ1-1, with TRBD1 identical over 9 bases. V lost 0 bases to trimming and J lost 7 bases; unmatched junction nucleotides: 9. CDR3 length: 16 residues. From germline, CDR1 is ENHRY and CDR2 SYGVKD. CDR3: CAISESGRQGGYEAFF. The CDR3 DNA reads TGTGCCATCAGTGAGTCAGGTCGACAGGGGGGATATGAAGCTTTCTTT.

This chain connects TRBV18 to TRBJ2-2; 11 bases line up with TRBD2. CDR1 and CDR2 from the germline V gene are KGHSH and LQKENI. Trimming took 5 bases from V and 5 from J; bases not matched to a gene: 7. The CDR3 spans 16 residues. This CDR3 is CASSSTSGRGTGELFF. As DNA, the CDR3 is TGTGCCAGCTCATCAACTAGCGGGAGAGGTACCGGGGAGCTGTTTTTT.

This chain connects TRBV15 to TRBJ1-1, with D possibly TRBD1 on 6 matching bases. The germline V gene encodes CDR1 LNHNV and CDR2 YYDKDF (reference sequence). The V gene lost 3 bases and the J gene lost 0 bases, with 20 bases spanning the gap. CDR3 length: 18 residues. The CDR3 coding sequence is TGTGCCACCAGCAGGGACAGTCCAGCCTCAACGATGAACACTGAAGCTTTCTTT. Translating gives CATSRDSPASTMNTEAFF.

In its sample, this clone was seen once. The rearrangement joins TRBV6-1 to TRBJ1-2; tentatively, D is TRBD1 (6 bases). This CDR3 is built from 13 residues. V lost 1 base to trimming and J lost 7 bases, with 10 bases between them. CDR1 and CDR2 from the germline V gene are MNHNS and SASEGT. CDR3 in amino acids: CASSEVRTAGYTF. The CDR3 DNA sequence: TGTGCCAGCAGTGAAGTGAGGACAGCTGGCTACACCTTC.

The chain links TRBV6-5 to TRBJ1-1, with TRBD1 identical over 7 bases. This CDR3 is 13 amino acids long. Germline values: CDR1 MNHEY, CDR2 SVGAGI. V shed 0 bases and J 8 bases; nucleotides not matched to a gene: 3. The CDR3 coding sequence is TGTGCCAGCAGTTACTCCCAGGACAGGGAAGCTTTCTTT. Amino acid sequence: CASSYSQDREAFF.

This rearrangement joins TRBV6-4 to TRBJ2-1; 10 nucleotides line up with TRBD2. V shed 0 bases, J shed 8 bases, and the junction held 4 bases outside the gene matches. The CDR3 is made up of 15 amino acids. Per the germline V gene, CDR1 is MRHNA and CDR2 is SNTAGT. This CDR3 reads CASSDSLAGAHEQFF. In nucleotides, the CDR3 is TGTGCCAGCAGTGACTCCCTAGCGGGAGCCCATGAGCAGTTCTTC.

The J gene is TRBJ1-2, the V gene TRBV14; 11 bases line up with TRBD1. From germline, CDR1 is SGHDN and CDR2 FVKESK. With V trimmed by 0 bases and J by 8 bases, 8 bases remained unmatched. The CDR3 is 16 residues long. CDR3 amino acids: CASSQELRTGGAGYTF. The CDR3 bases are TGTGCCAGCAGCCAAGAATTGCGGACAGGGGGCGCGGGCTACACCTTC.

The J gene is TRBJ2-1, the V gene TRBV24-1; D remains unclear. The length of the CDR3 is 15 residues. The V and J ends lost 2 bases and 3 bases respectively, with 10 bases between them. CDR1 is KGHDR, CDR2 SFDVKD, per germline. Here the CDR3 DNA reads TGTGCCACCAGTGATTCACTTTACGGCTACAATGAGCAGTTCTTC. Its translation: CATSDSLYGYNEQFF.

The rearrangement links TRBV2 to TRBJ1-2; D call uncertain. The germline V gene has CDR1 SNHLY and CDR2 FYNNEI. This CDR3 region has 12 residues. V was clipped by 7 bases and J by 4 bases, with 10 bases between them. Here the CDR3 reads CASKTGVYGYTF. Written as DNA, the CDR3 is TGTGCCAGCAAAACCGGAGTCTATGGCTACACCTTC.

Only one count was recorded for this clone. The chain uses TRBV3-1 (or the pseudogene TRBV3-2) and TRBJ1-6, with 10 bases lining up with TRBD1. The V gene end was trimmed by 5 bases and the J gene end by 10 bases; junction bases not matched to a gene: 5. CDR1 LGHDT and CDR2 YNNKEL come from the germline V gene (reference sequence). The CDR3 spans 14 residues. CDR3 protein: CASSAGTGVSPLHF. The CDR3 nucleotides are TGTGCCAGCAGCGCCGGGACAGGGGTGTCACCCCTCCACTTT.